The next 32 T cell receptor beta chains were all read from a single sample in a study of T cells after yellow fever vaccination. TCRdb fed the 5' RACE reads into MiXCR, producing one record per CDR3 protein. The sample has hundreds of thousands of distinct CDR3 sequences, roughly 14% seen once; the top ten hold more than 12%. The sequences come from PBMCs, collected on the day of the yellow fever booster vaccination. The receptors stem from a man aged 25-40 years who received the YFV17D yellow fever vaccine.

There are a few counts of this clonotype. This chain connects TRBV4-2 to TRBJ2-7; 8 nucleotides match TRBD2. Trimming at V came to 2 bases and at J to 1 base, leaving 4 bases not matched to a gene. Per the germline V gene, CDR1 is LGHNA and CDR2 is YNFKEQ. This CDR3 is 15 amino acids long. The CDR3 bases are TGTGCCAGCAGCCAACTGGCTAGCGGGTCCTACGAGCAGTACTTC. Its translation is CASSQLASGSYEQYF.

This clonotype was recorded a few times. The J gene is TRBJ2-1, the V gene TRBV15; no clear D. CDR1 and CDR2 from the germline V gene are LNHNV and YYDKDF (reference sequence). This CDR3 contains 16 residues. Trimming removed 0 bases at V and 3 bases at J, with 12 bases between. The CDR3 spells CATSRDKGGVYNEQFF. The DNA of the CDR3 is TGTGCCACCAGCAGAGACAAGGGTGGAGTCTACAATGAGCAGTTCTTC.

This clonotype was recorded a few times. This chain joins TRBV6-1 and TRBJ2-1; D call uncertain. The CDR3 extends over 15 amino acids. Germline CDR1 and CDR2: MNHNS and SASEGT. Deletions cut 4 bases from V and 0 bases from J, with 10 bases between. The CDR3 here is CASSAAPGSYNEQFF. CDR3 DNA sequence: TGTGCCAGCAGTGCAGCGCCGGGCTCCTACAATGAGCAGTTCTTC.

This clonotype was seen only a few times. The chain has TRBV7-2 and TRBJ2-3, with D possibly TRBD1 on 5 matching bases. Germline V gene data show CDR1 as SGHTA and CDR2 as FQGNSA. The CDR3 extends over 15 amino acids. Trimming stripped 1 base from V and 3 bases from J, with 11 bases between. CDR3 amino acids: CASSLVGAGTDTQYF. The CDR3 bases are TGTGCCAGCAGCTTAGTAGGGGCAGGGACAGATACGCAGTATTTT.

This sequence joins TRBV19 and TRBJ2-7; 8 bases line up with TRBD2. Per the germline V gene, CDR1 is LNHDA and CDR2 is SQIVND (reference sequence). The length of the CDR3 is 13 residues. Unmatched junction bases numbered 7, after V lost 6 bases and J lost 6 bases. CDR3 in amino acids: CASSPGRAGEQYF. The CDR3 region has the DNA TGTGCCAGTAGCCCCGGGAGGGCTGGCGAGCAGTACTTC.

In its sample, this clonotype was seen a few times. The rearrangement uses TRBV3-1 and TRBJ2-1; no firm D call. CDR1 LGHDT and CDR2 YNNKEL come from the germline V gene (reference sequence). Trimming shortened V by 2 bases and J by 6 bases, and 14 bases separated the two germline ends. The CDR3 has 15 amino acids. CDR3 DNA: TGTGCCAGCAGCCAACCCCTACTGATGGGCAATGAGCAGTTCTTC. This sequence encodes CASSQPLLMGNEQFF.

This sequence joins TRBV29-1 and TRBJ2-5; D not certain. The CDR3 covers 14 residues. Per germline, CDR1 SQVTM and CDR2 ANQGSEA. Trimming removed 7 bases from V and 4 bases from J, with 19 bases in between. The CDR3 sequence is CSARQDHSRETQYF. The CDR3 DNA reads as TGCAGCGCCCGACAAGACCACAGCAGAGAGACCCAGTACTTC.

This clonotype was detected only a few times. The chain links TRBV20-1 to TRBJ2-1; D assignment may be TRBD1 or TRBD2 (5 bases each). The germline gives CDR1 DFQATT, CDR2 SNEGSKA (reference sequence). The CDR3 sequence is 15 residues long. V dropped 0 bases and J dropped 13 bases, with 22 bases sitting between them. The CDR3 DNA is TGCAGTGCTAGAGATTATGGGGGTAGGCGGCTCCGCCAGTTCTTC. This codes for CSARDYGGRRLRQFF.

V and J are TRBV5-4 and TRBJ2-7; D is undetermined. Germline V gene lookup returns CDR1 SGHNT and CDR2 YYREEE (reference sequence). The CDR3 runs to 14 residues. V shed 0 bases and J shed 7 bases, with 14 bases lying between them. This CDR3 reads CASSLESTAQEQYF. CDR3 nucleotide sequence: TGTGCCAGCAGCTTGGAGTCTACTGCTCAAGAGCAGTACTTC.

The chain employs TRBV9 and TRBJ2-3, with D possibly TRBD1 on 6 matching bases. V was clipped by 1 base and J by 4 bases, with 7 bases between them. Germline V lookup: CDR1 SGDLS, CDR2 YYNGEE. This CDR3 contains 13 residues. CDR3 sequence: CASSVPGADTQYF. The CDR3 region has the DNA TGTGCCAGCAGCGTACCAGGGGCAGATACGCAGTATTTT.

This clonotype was counted a few times. The chain recombines TRBV5-4 with TRBJ2-5, with D maybe TRBD2 (5 bases). Per germline, CDR1 SGHNT and CDR2 YYREEE (reference sequence). The V end lost 4 bases, the J end lost 1 base, and 17 bases lay between the germline ends. CDR3 length: 16 amino acids. The CDR3 DNA follows: TGTGCCAGCAGCACCAGCGAGGAGCGGAGCCAAGAGACCCAGTACTTC. It yields the protein CASSTSEERSQETQYF. Full variable domain (missing parts from reference TRBV5-4 and TRBJ2-5): ETGVTQSPTHLIKTRGQQVTLRCSSQSGHNTVSWYQQALGQGPQFIFQYYREEENGRGNFPPRFSGLQFPNYSSELNVNALELDDSALYLCASSTSEERSQETQYFGPGTRLLVL.

This clonotype was recorded a few times. The genes are TRBV10-3 and TRBJ1-2; D is undetermined. Trimming cost V 1 base and J 0 bases, with 9 bases left between them. This CDR3 comprises 15 residues. Germline V gene lookup returns CDR1 ENHRY and CDR2 SYGVKD. CDR3 sequence (DNA): TGTGCCATCAGTGAGTACCGGGAAGCTAACTATGGCTACACCTTC. It yields the protein CAISEYREANYGYTF.

The gene calls are TRBV7-2 and TRBJ2-3; D may be TRBD2 (7 bases). V dropped 8 bases and J dropped 11 bases, with 23 bases sitting between them. This CDR3 contains 14 residues. Germline V CDR1 and CDR2: SGHTA, FQGNSA. The CDR3 loop is CASEGGTRTSGQYF. The CDR3 bases are TGTGCCAGCGAGGGGGGAACTAGGACTAGTGGGCAGTATTTT.

The table lists this clonotype with a few counts. The V gene is TRBV21-1, the J gene TRBJ2-2; the listed D gene, TRBD2, was not tested against the DNA. TRBV21-1 is marked as a pseudogene. This CDR3 has 16 residues. Here the CDR3 DNA reads TGTGCCAGCAGCCAATTTTCCGGTTGGGCGGGACTGGAGCTGTTTTTT. Translating gives CASSQFSGWAGLELFF.

The chain combines TRBV27 with TRBJ2-5; weak D call: TRBD2 (6 bases). The CDR3 covers 14 residues. Trimming pared 4 bases from V and 7 bases from J, leaving 16 bases between. Germline V gene sequence: CDR1 MNHEY, CDR2 SMNVEV (reference sequence). The CDR3 spells CASSSPRTTGTQYF. CDR3 bases: TGTGCCAGCAGTTCCCCCCGGACTACGGGGACCCAGTACTTC.

J is TRBJ1-5 and V is TRBV30, with unresolved D. Germline V lookup: CDR1 GTSNPN, CDR2 SVGIG (reference sequence). Trimming removed 0 bases from V and 5 bases from J, with 11 bases in between. The CDR3 loop spans 14 amino acids. As DNA, the CDR3 is TGTGCCTGGAGTGTTGTCCGGCAGGATCAGCCCCAGCATTTT. This codes for CAWSVVRQDQPQHF.

This clonotype has a handful of counts. This sequence joins TRBV6-2 or TRBV6-3 and TRBJ2-1; 10 nucleotides align to TRBD2. Germline trimming cut 1 base from V and 4 bases from J; bases unmatched to any gene: 10. CDR3 size: 18 residues. Germline V CDR1 and CDR2: MNHEY, SVGEGT. The CDR3, as DNA: TGTGCCAGCAGTTACTGGCTAGCGGGAGTCCCGAAATACAATGAGCAGTTCTTC. Translation: CASSYWLAGVPKYNEQFF.

This clonotype occurred many times. J is TRBJ2-1 and V is TRBV5-4; no reliable D call. The CDR3 spans 15 residues. Germline V gene lookup returns CDR1 SGHNT and CDR2 YYREEE (reference sequence). V was trimmed by 0 bases and J by 3 bases, leaving 10 bases between them. CDR3 protein: CASSLVSANYNEQFF. Here the CDR3 DNA reads TGTGCCAGCAGCTTGGTTTCGGCGAACTACAATGAGCAGTTCTTC.

The rearrangement uses TRBV11-2 and TRBJ1-6; 8 nucleotides align to TRBD1. Germline assignment: CDR1 SGHAT and CDR2 FQNNGV. V was clipped by 5 bases and J by 10 bases; unmatched bases: 10. The CDR3 covers 15 residues. As DNA, the CDR3 is TGTGCCAGCAGCCTGCGACAGGGGTTTAACTCACCCCTCCACTTT. Encoded protein: CASSLRQGFNSPLHF.

This clonotype was counted a few times. The V gene is TRBV20-1, the J gene TRBJ2-4; no firm D call. CDR3 length: 10 amino acids. V shed 4 bases and J shed 5 bases, with 3 bases lying between them. The V gene's germline CDR1 is DFQATT and CDR2 SNEGSKA (reference sequence). The CDR3 DNA reads as TGCAGTGCTACCCAAAACATTCAGTACTTC. Translation: CSATQNIQYF.

The chain joins TRBV9 to TRBJ2-7, with a tentative D call TRBD2 (5 bases). Trimming cost V 5 bases and J 12 bases, with 6 bases left between them. In germline, CDR1 is SGDLS, CDR2 YYNGEE. This CDR3 region has 8 residues. The DNA of the CDR3 is TGTGCCAGCAGGGGAGCGTACTTC. Amino acid sequence: CASRGAYF.

J is TRBJ2-1 and V is TRBV24-1, with 9 bases fitting TRBD2. V lost 9 bases to trimming and J lost 8 bases; unmatched junction nucleotides: 7. CDR3 length: 13 residues. Germline V gene lookup returns CDR1 KGHDR and CDR2 SFDVKD. Here the CDR3 DNA reads TGTGCCACCCGGGGACTAGCTGGAGATGAGCAGTTCTTC. It specifies CATRGLAGDEQFF.

The rearrangement joins TRBV12-3 or TRBV12-4 to TRBJ2-1; 10 bases fit TRBD2. V trimming: 2 bases; J trimming: 2 bases; junction bases outside the gene matches: 12. The CDR3 is 19 amino acids. The CDR3 region is CASSLRVSGRTVTYNEQFF. For the CDR3, the DNA is TGTGCCAGCAGTTTACGGGTTAGCGGGAGGACCGTAACCTACAATGAGCAGTTCTTC.

The chain recombines TRBV5-1 with TRBJ1-1; possible D gene TRBD1, 6 bases. CDR3 length equals 15 residues. Germline lookup yields CDR1 SGHRS and CDR2 YFSETQ. Trimming shortened V by 0 bases and J by 0 bases, and 9 bases separated the two germline ends. The CDR3 loop is CASSLEDSVNTEAFF. The CDR3, as DNA: TGCGCCAGCAGCTTGGAGGACAGCGTGAACACTGAAGCTTTCTTT.

This clonotype was picked up many times. Relative to the germline gene, one junction end is altered; a read error may explain this. This chain joins TRBV7-7 and TRBJ2-2; the D call may be TRBD1 or TRBD2 (5 bases each). Germline V gene sequence: CDR1 SSHAT, CDR2 FNYEAQ (reference sequence). The CDR3 consists of 13 residues. The DNA for the CDR3 is TGTGCTAGCAGCAATGGGGGCACCGGGGAGCTGTTTTTT. This encodes CASSNGGTGELFF.

This clonotype showed up just a few times. The CDR3 DNA sequence: TGCAGTGCTAGAGATTGGGGCAGGGCAGGAGAGAACACTGAAGCTTTCTTT. Amino acids: CSARDWGRAGENTEAFF. This chain connects TRBV20-1 to TRBJ1-1; D is perhaps TRBD1 (5 bases). The V end lost 0 bases, the J end lost 1 base, and 18 bases lay between the germline ends. There are 17 residues in the CDR3. Looked up from germline, CDR1 is DFQATT and CDR2 is SNEGSKA (reference sequence).

The CDR3 DNA is TGTGCCAGCAGCTTGGCCCCGACCCAGTACTTC. This translates into CASSLAPTQYF. This chain links TRBV5-8 with TRBJ2-5; D uncertain. V was cut by 0 bases and J by 7 bases, with 4 bases left in between. The germline gives CDR1 SGHTS, CDR2 YDEGEE. This CDR3 has 11 amino acids.

In its sample, this clonotype was seen a few times. Here the CDR3 DNA reads TGTGCCAGCAGCTTAGGCCGGCAAGCAGATACGCAGTATTTT. This codes for CASSLGRQADTQYF. The V call is TRBV7-3, the J call TRBJ2-3; D not resolved. The germline gives CDR1 SGHTA, CDR2 FQGTGA. Trimming left V 2 bases short and J 4 bases short, with 10 bases between. This CDR3 region has 14 residues. The variable domain in full, completed from reference TRBV7-3 and TRBJ2-3, reads GAGVSQTPSNKVTEKGKYVELRCDPISGHTALYWYRQSLGQGPEFLIYFQGTGAADDSGLPNDRFFAVRPEGSVSTLKIQRTERGDSAVYLCASSLGRQADTQYFGPGTRLTVL.

This clonotype was observed at least ten times. V gene TRBV18 combines with J gene TRBJ2-1; 12 bases map to TRBD2. From germline, CDR1 is KGHSH and CDR2 LQKENI. V trimming: 3 bases; J trimming: 7 bases; junction bases outside the gene matches: 4. The CDR3 has 15 amino acids. CDR3 sequence: CASSPPGLAGNEQFF. CDR3 sequence (DNA): TGTGCCAGCTCACCGCCCGGACTAGCGGGAAATGAGCAGTTCTTC.

The rearrangement joins TRBV7-2 to TRBJ2-1; 11 nucleotides match TRBD2. This CDR3 region has 15 residues. After removal of 0 bases from V and 5 bases from J, the junction contained 0 bases not matched to a gene. Germline CDR1 and CDR2: SGHTA and FQGNSA. The CDR3 is CASSLAGLADNEQFF. The DNA for the CDR3 is TGTGCCAGCAGCTTAGCGGGACTAGCGGACAATGAGCAGTTCTTC.

This clonotype was picked up a small number of times. The J gene is TRBJ2-1, the V gene TRBV20-1; D remains ambiguous. The V and J ends lost 2 bases and 7 bases respectively, with 18 bases between them. Germline-derived CDR1 and CDR2 are DFQATT and SNEGSKA (reference sequence). The CDR3 is 15 residues long. In DNA, the CDR3 is TGCAGTGCTAGATACGGGCTGGGTATCCGGAATGAGCAGTTCTTC. It specifies CSARYGLGIRNEQFF.

This clonotype was observed a few times. The CDR3 reads CASSLLTGWASGYTF. In DNA, the CDR3 is TGTGCCAGCAGCTTGCTAACCGGGTGGGCTTCAGGCTACACCTTC. The chain couples TRBV5-8 to TRBJ1-2; D unclear. CDR3 length equals 15 residues. Germline assignment: CDR1 SGHTS and CDR2 YDEGEE. V lost 1 base and J 8 bases, leaving 18 bases between the germline ends.